This entry lists 10 T cell receptor beta chains sequenced from one sample in a study of T cells of healthy individuals. MiXCR, applied by TCRdb to the 5' RACE reads, yields one record per CDR3 protein. The sample contains 95,000 to 100,000 distinct CDR3 sequences, around 17% of which appear only once. The receptors shown here come from a human donor in good health.

The chain's CDR3 is CASSPSYNEQFF. CDR3 coding DNA: TGTGCCAGCAGCCCGTCCTACAATGAGCAGTTCTTC. The chain employs TRBV3-1 and TRBJ2-1; D not certain. Looked up from germline, CDR1 is LGHDT and CDR2 is YNNKEL (reference sequence). This CDR3 region has 12 residues. V lost 4 bases, J lost 1 base, and 2 bases lay in between.

Here the CDR3 reads CASSVSGAYQGYTF. In nucleotides, the CDR3 is TGTGCCAGCAGCGTTTCGGGGGCTTACCAAGGCTACACCTTC. The chain employs TRBV14 and TRBJ1-2; D is perhaps TRBD1 (6 bases). CDR1 and CDR2 (germline): SGHDN, FVKESK. The CDR3 sequence is 14 residues long. Trimming left V 5 bases short and J 8 bases short, with 18 bases between.

The sample holds a few counts of this clonotype. The V call is TRBV4-3, the J call TRBJ2-3; tentative D call: TRBD2 (6 bases). Looked up from germline, CDR1 is LGHNA and CDR2 is YSLEER. V was cut by 4 bases and J by 2 bases, with 10 bases left in between. The CDR3 spans 14 residues. DNA of the CDR3: TGCGCCAGCAGCCCGGGGGACTTCACAGATACGCAGTATTTT. This codes for CASSPGDFTDTQYF.

Regarding this clonotype: Being one base from a much bigger clone, this may be a read error. The rearrangement links TRBV7-2 to TRBJ2-3, with D unresolved. This CDR3 has 13 amino acids. The germline V gene encodes CDR1 SGHTA and CDR2 FQGNSA. The CDR3 here is CVSSLAVKDTQYF. For the CDR3, the DNA is TGTGTCAGCAGCTTAGCAGTAAAAGATACGCAGTATTTT. The whole variable domain, remainder taken from reference TRBV7-2 and TRBJ2-3, is GAGVSQSPSNKVTEKGKDVELRCDPISGHTALYWYRQSLGQGLEFLIYFQGNSAPDKSGLPSDRFSAERTGGSVSTLTIQRTQQEDSAVYLCVSSLAVKDTQYFGPGTRLTVL.

The table lists this clonotype with many counts. The rearrangement links TRBV20-1 to TRBJ2-3; tentatively, D is TRBD1 (5 bases). Germline V gene lookup returns CDR1 DFQATT and CDR2 SNEGSKA (reference sequence). The CDR3 sequence is 14 residues long. Trimming stripped 0 bases from V and 4 bases from J, with 11 bases between. This CDR3 reads CSARDHRGSDTQYF. The CDR3 DNA follows: TGCAGTGCTAGAGATCATAGGGGTTCAGATACGCAGTATTTT.

This chain links TRBV5-1 with TRBJ2-3, with unresolved D. Trimming left V 0 bases short and J 3 bases short, with 11 bases between. Germline-derived CDR1 and CDR2 are SGHRS and YFSETQ. This CDR3 comprises 15 residues. CDR3 nucleotide sequence: TGCGCCAGCAGCTTGGACGTGGGCAGGACAGATACGCAGTATTTT. As protein: CASSLDVGRTDTQYF.

This clonotype was seen repeatedly, ten times or more. The V call is TRBV5-1, the J call TRBJ2-3; D assignment may be TRBD1 or TRBD2 (5 bases each). CDR3 length equals 14 residues. Trimming stripped 0 bases from V and 8 bases from J, with 13 bases between. CDR1 and CDR2 (germline): SGHRS, YFSETQ. DNA of the CDR3: TGCGCCAGCAGCTTGGGACAGCTCCGGGGTACGCAGTATTTT. It is translated as CASSLGQLRGTQYF. Drawing the rest from reference TRBV5-1 and TRBJ2-3, the complete variable domain is KAGVTQTPRYLIKTRGQQVTLSCSPISGHRSVSWYQQTPGQGLQFLFEYFSETQRNKGNFPGRFSGRQFSNSRSEMNVSTLELGDSALYLCASSLGQLRGTQYFGPGTRLTVL.

This clonotype was seen once. Being one base from a much bigger clone, this may be a read error. The genes are TRBV12-3 or TRBV12-4 and TRBJ1-2, with 9 bases lining up with TRBD1. The J segment lost 7 bases and the V segment lost 7 bases, leaving 4 bases of the junction unmatched. The CDR3 runs to 12 residues. This chain's CDR3 is CASNRGLCGYTF. The CDR3 DNA is TGTGCCAGCAACAGGGGGCTTTGTGGCTACACCTTC.

This clonotype occurred many times. Written as DNA, the CDR3 is TGTGCCAGCAGTTACTCGGAGACTAGCGAGCAGTACTTC. Amino acids: CASSYSETSEQYF. The chain carries TRBV6-2 or TRBV6-3 and TRBJ2-7, with a tentative D call TRBD2 (6 bases). Germline CDR1 and CDR2: MNHEY and SVGEGT. Trimming took off 0 bases at V and 6 bases at J, with 9 bases between the two ends. This CDR3 region has 13 residues.

The chain couples TRBV2 to TRBJ2-5; no firm D call. The CDR3 sequence is 13 residues long. The V end was cut by 6 bases, the J end by 4 bases, with 12 bases between. Per the germline V gene, CDR1 is SNHLY and CDR2 is FYNNEI. This CDR3 reads CASSLDHGETQYF. The CDR3 region has the DNA TGTGCCAGCAGCCTCGATCACGGAGAGACCCAGTACTTC.